A single T cell receptor (beta chain) is shown here with its context. From the 5' RACE reads, TCRdb lists one entry per CDR3 protein and no DNA. This repertoire includes 300,000 or so distinct CDR3 sequences. The data are from a study of T cells expressing NK-cell markers. This CDR3 is 14 amino acids long. Germline V lookup: CDR1 ENHRY, CDR2 SYGVKD. The sample comprised blood T cells: a sorted CD56 or NKG2C T cell subset, CD4+ or CD8+ T cells, or bulk PBMC T cells (not recorded which). The receptor was derived from a woman between 18 and 69 years old in good health. The chain recombines TRBV10-3 with TRBJ2-3; checking the TCRdb D call of TRBD1 is not possible without DNA. The CDR3 sequence is CGSAAGRSEDTQYF.